Below, 4 T cell receptor beta chains from the same sample are listed, as sequenced in a study of blood T cells in healthy people across ages. Together with a sample-barcoded 5' primer, a J-beta primer mix was included in a second PCR lasting about 6 to 12 cycles. TCRdb recomputed calls from the 5' RACE reads with MiXCR, one row per CDR3 protein. Of about 690,000 distinct CDR3 sequences listed, around two fifths were seen once; the top ten hold around 30%. The sample was blood. The origin of the receptors is a man older than 75 in good health.

In the case of this clonotype: A much larger clone lies a single base off, so this may be a read error. The CDR3 nucleotides are TGTGCCAGCAGTTCGAGACTAGCGAGTAGCACAGATACGCAGTATTTT. The encoded protein is CASSSRLASSTDTQYF. This sequence joins TRBV27 and TRBJ2-3; 8 nucleotides line up with TRBD2. Germline lookup yields CDR1 MNHEY and CDR2 SMNVEV (reference sequence). This CDR3 spans 16 amino acids. Trimming removed 4 bases from V and 0 bases from J; junction bases left unmatched: 6.

At least ten counts were recorded for this clonotype. This chain connects TRBV15 to TRBJ2-5, with D perhaps matching TRBD1 (5 bases). The CDR3 is 16 residues long. V lost 0 bases and J lost 5, with 16 bases in between. The germline gives CDR1 LNHNV, CDR2 YYDKDF (reference sequence). This chain's CDR3 is CATSRDSAGLGETQYF. The DNA of the CDR3 is TGTGCCACCAGCAGAGATTCCGCAGGGTTAGGGGAGACCCAGTACTTC.

This rearrangement joins TRBV6-2 or TRBV6-3 to TRBJ2-2, with TRBD1 as a possible D gene (5 bases). The CDR3 length is 14 residues. Germline CDR1 and CDR2: MNHEY and SVGEGT. Trimming took 5 bases from V and 5 from J, leaving 12 bases between them. CDR3 DNA sequence: TGTGCCAGCAGTACAGGTTTTGGAACCGGGGAGCTGTTTTTT. Residues: CASSTGFGTGELFF.

This chain connects TRBV25-1 to TRBJ2-3, with 9 bases lining up with TRBD2. V gave up 3 bases and J gave up 6 bases; unmatched junction bases: 4. Germline V lookup: CDR1 MGHDK, CDR2 SYGVNS. The CDR3 consists of 14 residues. The CDR3 DNA reads TGTGCCAGCAGTGATAGCGGGGGTGGGGATACGCAGTATTTT. Translation gives CASSDSGGGDTQYF.